Detailed here is one T cell receptor (beta chain). The specificity of this receptor is unknown. V loses 1 base, J loses 6 bases, and the germline ends lie 12 bases apart. Spanning cysteine to phenylalanine, the CDR3 consists of 13 amino acids. Kept here is only the CDR3 DNA, which spans 39 bases and is read in frame from base 1. CDR1 SQVTM and CDR2 ANQGSEA were looked up in the germline V gene. This sample is drawn from a study of cytomegalovirus exposure and HLA in healthy donors listed by TCRdb under 2017. In the study overall: An earlier analysis of 587 of the donors reported 276 Gb of sequence data and approximately 120 million unique TCR beta sequences obtained from some 170 million T cells. Approximately 300 gigabases of sequencing data and around 80 million unique TCR sequences made up an early release that covered approximately 620 HLA-typed donors. Among the approximately 430 genotyped donors, under 90% belonged to the genetic ancestry cluster associated with self-reported Caucasian donors. The aim of the study was to test whether cataloging public T cell receptors could identify signatures of past pathogen exposure. The study profiled the T cell repertoires of about 640 subjects by immunosequencing and related them to cytomegalovirus serostatus. In addition to the first cohort of around 670 subjects, a separate validation cohort of about 120 different subjects was used. The study combined high-throughput TCR immunosequencing, statistical association of individual TCRs with disease status, and machine learning to predict cytomegalovirus infection status. A later analysis re-analyzed previously published TCR beta repertoires from roughly 600 donors and added high-resolution HLA genotyping to study TCR occurrence patterns. Rather than drawing on any new phenotypic data, the later analysis identified candidate immune exposures from TCR beta sequences and the way those sequences occurred across donors. To decide whether each TCR beta V gene segment behaved as functional or pseudogenic, an earlier analysis of fewer than 750 of the donors relied on high-throughput TCR beta sequencing. Donor age, sex, ethnicity and CMV serostatus were collected together with the repertoire data. A later genetic analysis took genome-wide SNP genotypes for about 55% of the roughly 670 donors and used that subset as a discovery cohort. Every repertoire in the discovery cohort had been generated on one and the same sequencing platform. HLA typing covered class I and class II loci at four-digit resolution. Typing coverage varied by locus: roughly 620-640 donors for A, B, C, DRB1 and DQB1; 500 to 550 for DQA1; about 570 for DPA1; roughly 450 for DPB1. About five DR-DQ haplotypes were handled as single units for association and clustering, since linkage in the cohort was strong. Among over 350 genotyped donors of the cohort, an average of approximately 240,000 unique TCR beta nucleotide sequences were sequenced per donor, around 20% of them non-productive. The paper's findings and limits, for the study overall: A later genetic analysis associated a missense DCLRE1C variant with V-gene and J-gene trimming of TCR beta chains, and an independent cohort replicated the association. When HLA alleles, especially DR and DQ, strongly co-occurred, TCR associations were difficult to assign to individual alleles. This cohort had only TCR beta chains sequenced, and the lack of alpha or paired-chain data limited which features could be detected. A later analysis reported that several top co-occurrence clusters appeared linked to parvovirus B19, influenza, CMV and Epstein-Barr virus. The sequencing pipeline was judged likely to have produced a cluster of highly shared sequence variants as a technical artifact. The classifier was reported to diagnose cytomegalovirus status with high specificity and sensitivity in both the original and validation cohorts. The earlier analysis of 450 to 700 of the donors excluded about 16 rarely observed V segments, including chromosome 9 orphons, because counts were too low. Most TCR sequences were observed very rarely across donors, whereas some public TCRs were present in many individuals. The 87-base-pair reads could not distinguish some IMGT-functional V segments, including TRBV6-2 and TRBV6-3, so those segments were excluded. Correlated functional status among segregating V segments might reflect linkage disequilibrium, but an unknown experimental factor could not be ruled out. Immune exposure information for the cohort was limited to CMV serostatus. A further reported finding was that TCR beta sequences accurately predicted the HLA-A and HLA-B alleles for most subjects in the first cohort. HLA typing was unavailable for some donors at each locus, so association tests used only the typed subset. A total of around 150 TCR beta chains were listed by the study as associated with cytomegalovirus. In vitro tests confirmed that three of the cytomegalovirus-associated TCR beta chains recognize cytomegalovirus antigens. In a later analysis, HLA-associated TCR beta chains showed more clonal expansion and lower generation probabilities than non-associated chains that were equally common. The authors suggested that the approach could potentially be extended to other disease states and immunological phenotypes. In a later analysis, most CMV-associated TCR beta chains were found to appear HLA-restricted, with HLA associations seemingly driven largely by CMV exposure. A later analysis associated 16,951 TCR beta sequences with specific HLA alleles at a false discovery rate of 0.05. A later genetic analysis reported fewer N-insertions in productive TCRs among donors in an Asian-associated ancestry cluster than the 666-donor mean. In an earlier analysis of over 550 of the donors, most TCR beta V segments were observed in productive rearrangements about 87% or about 30% of the time, broadly matching IMGT annotations. In a later analysis, TCR association rates were found to vary across HLA loci, with the most associated TCRs seen for DRB1 alleles and the fewest for HLA-C alleles. Roughly uniform sequencing depth across donors was assumed in presence/absence analyses, although this assumption may not hold.

The cohort consisted of 666 healthy bone marrow donors. At the time of sampling, every cohort member was nominally healthy, though immune exposures that went unrecorded were likely present. The donor was CMV seropositive and belonged to the group of more than 250 seropositive cohort members. A peripheral blood sample was provided by each donor, and peripheral blood mononuclear cells were used for TCR beta sequencing. The Qiagen DNeasy Blood Extraction Kit was used to extract genomic DNA from the blood cell samples. The method was the immunoSEQ multiplex PCR assay. The multiplex PCR relied on a mix of 60 forward primers for TCR Vbeta segments and 13 reverse primers for TCR Jbeta segments. The CDR3 region of rearranged TCR beta genes was amplified from genomic DNA with a multiplex PCR assay. Amplified TCR beta libraries were sequenced as 87-base-pair reads on the Illumina HiSeq System. Concerning the study's data processing: Across the 500 to 850 repertoires, a later analysis counted tens of millions of unique TCR beta chains, roughly 11 million of which were shared by at least two donors. Raw reads were error-corrected and collapsed into unique sequences with a nearest-neighbor algorithm that merged closely related sequences to remove PCR and sequencing errors. CDR3 sequences were aligned to IMGT reference sequences to assign V, D and J gene segments. For a sequence to be retained, a match of at least six nucleotides to both a V gene segment and a J gene segment was required. Rearrangements were classified as productive when the CDR3 lacked stop codons and remained in frame with V and J, and all other rearrangements were classified as non-productive. Following IMGT convention, CDR3 was defined as the stretch from the second conserved V-encoded cysteine to the conserved J-encoded phenylalanine. In an earlier analysis of 500 to 650 of the donors, sequences lacking an unambiguous match to a single V gene segment were excluded. An earlier analysis of approximately 590 of the donors called V segments functional above 56.7% productive rearrangements and segregating when the between-donor standard deviation exceeded 5%. A statistical classification framework was developed to diagnose cytomegalovirus status using the catalog of TCR beta chain sequences. A later analysis assigned V and J genes by comparing TCR nucleotide sequences with IMGT/GENE-DB human TR gene sequences. In a later analysis, CDR3 sequences and most-parsimonious VDJ recombination scenarios were assigned using the TCRdist pipeline. In a later analysis, every TCR beta chain was defined by the combination of its CDR3 amino acid sequence and its V-gene family, and reads without a unique V-gene family were dropped. As a way to deal with suspected cross-contamination and a sequencing artifact, a later analysis dropped 450 to 600 nucleotide sequences that were highly shared and had low generation probability. In a later analysis, a clonal expansion index for each public chain was calculated from normalized within-repertoire ranks of inferred template counts. Generation probabilities in a later analysis came from a VDJ recombination model fitted to out-of-frame rearrangements, and those results were checked against IGoR. In a later analysis, hypergeometric tests were used to score TCR-TCR, TCR-HLA and TCR-CMV co-occurrence, with a repertoire-size bias correction applied to TCR pairs. In a later analysis, false discovery rates were estimated by permuting HLA or CMV assignments 20 times. In a later analysis, co-occurring TCRs were grouped using DBSCAN, with TCRdist sequence similarity added in when clustering inside HLA-allele-positive subsets. Repertoires with fewer than 30,000 or more than 120,000 public chains were left out of co-occurrence clustering, as were about 5 repertoires with anomalous nucleotide sharing. TCRdb took this table from immuneACCESS and kept in-frame rearrangements with V and J called. Such tables lack part of the clones; where checked against another copy, unresolved V genes explain under half of the gap, and the rest is unexplained. V and J calls and clone size are given by that table; D and trimming were obtained from the DNA. The table for this sample lists around 51,000 clones. The ten biggest clones cover 25% to 30% of the sample.

The sequencing sample was made of PBMCs. This chain is built from TRBV29-1 and TRBJ1-2, with TRBD1 as a weak D call on 5 bases. This TCR derives from a man in his forties in good health and CMV-seropositive. The CDR3 in this case is CSVEVGGEDGYTF. The base sequence is TGCAGCGTTGAAGTCGGGGGAGAGGATGGCTACACCTTC.